These 24 T cell receptor beta chains were sequenced from one sample in a study of monozygotic twins with inflammatory bowel disease. For each CDR3 protein, TCRdb gives one entry from its re-call of the 5' RACE reads, without DNA. In all, the sample yields about 350,000 distinct CDR3 sequences. The material sequenced was blood. Source of these receptors: a human donor with ulcerative colitis or Crohn's disease, or a healthy co-twin of an affected twin (not recorded which).

The rearrangement joins TRBV27 to TRBJ2-1; TCRdb proposes TRBD2, but this gene call is untestable without DNA. Looked up from germline, CDR1 is MNHEY and CDR2 is SMNVEV (reference sequence). This CDR3 region has 16 residues. CDR3: CATTIYSGDSYNEQFF.

The chain joins TRBV29-1 to TRBJ2-2. The CDR3 contains 16 residues. From germline, CDR1 is SQVTM and CDR2 ANQGSEA. The CDR3: CSVGPDRLTNTGELFF.

The J gene is TRBJ1-4, the V gene TRBV15. Per the germline V gene, CDR1 is LNHNV and CDR2 is YYDKDF (reference sequence). CDR3 length equals 14 residues. CDR3: CATSRGGTNEKLFF.

This chain uses TRBV30 with TRBJ2-2; no DNA is available, so the TRBD1 call from TCRdb remains unchecked. Germline CDR1 GTSNPN, CDR2 SVGIG (reference sequence). The CDR3 consists of 14 residues. Here the CDR3 reads CAWSPDRGIGELFF.

This chain's CDR3 is CASSWGQSTEAFF. The chain uses TRBV12-3 or TRBV12-4 and TRBJ1-1; the D call of TRBD1 rests on TCRdb alone, since no DNA is present to check it. CDR3 size: 13 residues.

The rearrangement links TRBV12-3 or TRBV12-4 to TRBJ2-1; TCRdb's D call of TRBD2 is untestable without DNA. The CDR3 runs 13 residues. The CDR3: CASSSHGLEAEFF.

The chain uses TRBV7-9 and TRBJ2-5; TCRdb returns TRBD1, unconfirmable since there is no DNA. Germline assignment: CDR1 SEHNR and CDR2 FQNEAQ (reference sequence). The CDR3 is 14 residues long. The CDR3 is CASSLLGQQETQYF.

This chain uses TRBV29-1 with TRBJ2-2; the TCRdb call, TRBD1, lacks DNA for checking. Germline CDR1 and CDR2: SQVTM and ANQGSEA. This CDR3 contains 15 residues. The CDR3: CSVAKQGAYTGELFF.

The gene calls are TRBV24-1 and TRBJ1-2; the D call from TCRdb, TRBD1, cannot be confirmed without DNA. The germline gives CDR1 KGHDR, CDR2 SFDVKD. The CDR3 loop spans 18 amino acids. CDR3 loop: CATSPTQRGTGERYSYTF.

The CDR3: CASSLDSGGAPRDNEQFF. The chain employs TRBV4-3 and TRBJ2-1; TCRdb reports TRBD2, a call that lacks DNA to check it against. The CDR3 covers 18 residues. The germline CDR1 and CDR2 sequences are LGHNA and YSLEER.

The chain recombines TRBV5-1 with TRBJ2-1; TCRdb lists TRBD2, though no DNA is available to test this call. This CDR3 is 16 amino acids long. Germline CDR1 is SGHRS and CDR2 is YFSETQ. The CDR3 is CASSTGTSGFYNEQFF.

V is TRBV11-2 and J is TRBJ1-4; TCRdb selects TRBD1, and the lack of DNA leaves this call unchecked. This CDR3 contains 19 residues. The germline V gene has CDR1 SGHAT and CDR2 FQNNGV. Here the CDR3 reads CASSLDLGYFGTGEEKLFF.

The chain has TRBV5-1 and TRBJ1-5; as DNA is missing, the TRBD1 call by TCRdb cannot be tested. Per germline, CDR1 SGHRS and CDR2 YFSETQ. The CDR3 is made up of 16 amino acids. The CDR3 loop reads CASSLEGTYSNQPQHF.

The chain has TRBV20-1 and TRBJ2-7; TCRdb indicates TRBD2, and absent DNA this call remains unverified. The V gene's germline CDR1 is DFQATT and CDR2 SNEGSKA (reference sequence). This CDR3 contains 15 residues. CDR3 loop: CSAPRRLAGDYEQYF.

The chain employs TRBV10-3 and TRBJ2-4; checking the TCRdb D call of TRBD2 is not possible without DNA. CDR3 length: 17 amino acids. The V gene's germline CDR1 is ENHRY and CDR2 SYGVKD. CDR3 amino acids: CAISGASLGLAKNIQYF.

This chain joins TRBV20-1 and TRBJ2-1; TCRdb returns TRBD2, unconfirmable since there is no DNA. Germline CDR1 reads DFQATT; CDR2 reads SNEGSKA (reference sequence). The length of the CDR3 is 18 residues. Here the CDR3 reads CSASSGTSGGNTYNEQFF.

The chain is built from TRBV4-1 and TRBJ2-5; as DNA is missing, the TRBD1 call by TCRdb cannot be tested. The CDR3 loop spans 15 amino acids. Germline V gene sequence: CDR1 MGHRA, CDR2 YSYEKL. The CDR3 reads CASSQTGAPQETQYF.

This chain links TRBV27 with TRBJ2-2. The CDR3 runs 14 residues. The germline V gene encodes CDR1 MNHEY and CDR2 SMNVEV (reference sequence). The chain's CDR3 is CASSLSIGPGELFF.

V and J are TRBV20-1 and TRBJ2-2; TCRdb's D call, TRBD2, is unchecked because there is no DNA. The CDR3 totals 16 residues. Germline CDR1 reads DFQATT; CDR2 reads SNEGSKA (reference sequence). CDR3 loop: CSARPGLAGGTGELFF.

The V and J genes are TRBV5-1 and TRBJ2-7; TCRdb proposes TRBD1, but this gene call is untestable without DNA. Germline V gene lookup returns CDR1 SGHRS and CDR2 YFSETQ. This CDR3 has 16 residues. This CDR3 is CASSLLGTLSSYEQYF.

The chain couples TRBV5-6 to TRBJ1-1. The CDR3 is 14 residues long. The V gene's germline CDR1 is SGHDT and CDR2 YYEEEE. This CDR3 reads CASSLGRQNTEAFF. Variable domain in full (rest from reference TRBV5-6 and TRBJ1-1): DAGVTQSPTHLIKTRGQQVTLRCSPKSGHDTVSWYQQALGQGPQFIFQYYEEEERQRGNFPDRFSGHQFPNYSSELNVNALLLGDSALYLCASSLGRQNTEAFFGQGTRLTVV.

The chain is built from TRBV12-3 or TRBV12-4 and TRBJ2-3; TCRdb names TRBD2, which stays unverified in the absence of DNA. The CDR3 has 14 residues. CDR3 sequence: CASSRDFLRDTQYF.

The chain links TRBV7-2 to TRBJ2-1. Germline V CDR1 and CDR2: SGHTA, FQGNSA. This CDR3 is built from 14 residues. Here the CDR3 reads CASSLWPIEREQFF. Complete variable domain (other parts from reference TRBV7-2 and TRBJ2-1): GAGVSQSPSNKVTEKGKDVELRCDPISGHTALYWYRQSLGQGLEFLIYFQGNSAPDKSGLPSDRFSAERTGGSVSTLTIQRTQQEDSAVYLCASSLWPIEREQFFGPGTRLTVL.

V and J are TRBV14 and TRBJ1-6; TCRdb reports TRBD1, a call that lacks DNA to check it against. This CDR3 has 14 amino acids. Looked up from germline, CDR1 is SGHDN and CDR2 is FVKESK. The CDR3 region is CASSRQADNSPLHF. Based on the CDR3 plus reference TRBV14 and TRBJ1-6, the full variable domain is EAGVTQFPSHSVIEKGQTVTLRCDPISGHDNLYWYRRVMGKEIKFLLHFVKESKQDESGMPNNRFLAERTGGTYSTLKVQPAELEDSGVYFCASSRQADNSPLHFGNGTRLTVT.